Shown below are 5 T cell receptor beta chains from a single sample sequenced in a study of cytomegalovirus exposure and HLA in healthy donors (dated by TCRdb to the late 2010s). To prepare the library, the immunoSEQ multiplex PCR assay was applied. The source is immuneACCESS, and TCRdb retained only in-frame sequences with V and J called. Part of the clones is not carried over; for the studies checked, unresolved V genes explain less than half of this, and the remainder is unexplained. Recorded for this sample are 110,000 to 150,000 clones; approximately 94% of them occurred a single time. The top ten clones comprise roughly 1.9% of the sample. The source material was PBMCs. The source of these receptors is a man aged 18 to 30 in good health and CMV-seropositive.

The chain uses TRBV19 and TRBJ2-2, with unresolved D. This CDR3 contains 16 residues. Trimming took off 2 bases at V and 0 bases at J, with 10 bases between the two ends. CDR1 LNHDA and CDR2 SQIVND come from the germline V gene (reference sequence). CDR3 bases: TGTGCCAGTAGTATACGGAGCATTTCGAACACCGGGGAGCTGTTTTTT. This encodes CASSIRSISNTGELFF.

This chain links TRBV6-1 with TRBJ2-7, with 9 bases lining up with TRBD2. This CDR3 has 16 amino acids. Germline loops: CDR1 MNHNS, CDR2 SASEGT. The V and J ends lost 4 bases and 0 bases, in that order; junction bases with no gene match: 7. The CDR3 DNA sequence: TGTGCCAGCAGTGGGGTTAGCGGGAGAAGCTCCTACGAGCAGTACTTC. Protein product: CASSGVSGRSSYEQYF.

The chain carries TRBV25-1 and TRBJ1-2; 7 bases fit TRBD1. With 7 bases clipped from V and 7 bases from J, the junction kept 12 bases outside the gene matches. The germline gives CDR1 MGHDK, CDR2 SYGVNS. The CDR3 runs 14 residues. As DNA, the CDR3 is TGTGCCAGCACCGACGACAGGGCCCTTTTTGGCTACACCTTC. It translates to CASTDDRALFGYTF.

This clone turned up a few times. The chain joins TRBV7-6 to TRBJ2-7; TRBD1 aligns across 7 bases. Germline CDR1 and CDR2: SGHVS and FNYEAQ. The CDR3 sequence is 16 residues long. The trim removed 1 base at V and 0 bases at J, leaving 6 bases unmatched. The CDR3 nucleotides are TGTGCCAGCAGCTTAGTCGGACAGGTCCCCTCCTACGAGCAGTACTTC. Amino acids: CASSLVGQVPSYEQYF.

The V call is TRBV6-5, the J call TRBJ2-3, with D perhaps TRBD2 (6 bases). With 4 bases removed from V and 2 bases from J, the gap between germline ends came to 13 bases. The CDR3 consists of 15 residues. Germline V gene sequence: CDR1 MNHEY, CDR2 SVGAGI. DNA of the CDR3: TGTGCCAGCAGTTCGCACGCGGGGCCCACAGATACGCAGTATTTT. Its protein is CASSSHAGPTDTQYF.